This is a list of T cell receptor beta chains from one sample in a study of T-cell reconstitution after alpha-beta-depleted transplantation in children. Using its own MiXCR run on the PCR reads, TCRdb lists one record per CDR3 protein. Among 350,000 to 400,000 distinct CDR3 sequences listed, roughly 14% were seen once. The sample in question was PBMCs, obtained from the stem cell graft. Receptors originate from a human donor who donated a stem cell graft to a child with Fanconi anemia. Both conserved end residues are part of each CDR3. Each record gives: clone size, D gene, V gene, J gene, CDR3 DNA, CDR3 protein. D genes are given only for firm matches. Where a row states a size, it is once, few, many or the class of an expanded clone; other rows omit it.

clone_size: few; d_call: -; v_call: TRBV5-1; j_call: TRBJ1-1; cdr3_nt: TGCGCCAGCAGCTCGGTTTCGGGGATATGGAACACTGAAGCTTTCTTT; cdr3_aa: CASSSVSGIWNTEAFF
clone_size: -; d_call: -; v_call: TRBV9; j_call: TRBJ1-2; cdr3_nt: TGTGCCAGCACCTCCACAGGTTACTATGGCTACACCTTC; cdr3_aa: CASTSTGYYGYTF
clone_size: once; d_call: -; v_call: TRBV5-1; j_call: TRBJ1-4; cdr3_nt: TGCGCCAGCACCGTGGACAGCCCTAATGAAAAACTGTTTTTT; cdr3_aa: CASTVDSPNEKLFF
clone_size: few; d_call: -; v_call: TRBV11-2; j_call: TRBJ2-7; cdr3_nt: TGTGCCAGCAGCCCCTGGCGCAGACTCTCCTACGAGCAGTACTTC; cdr3_aa: CASSPWRRLSYEQYF
clone_size: -; d_call: TRBD1; v_call: TRBV7-6; j_call: TRBJ1-4; cdr3_nt: TGTGCCAGCAGCCCCGGTGGAGGGGGGACAGCAACTAATGAAAAACTGTTTTTT; cdr3_aa: CASSPGGGGTATNEKLFF
clone_size: few; d_call: TRBD2; v_call: TRBV6-2/TRBV6-3; j_call: TRBJ2-3; cdr3_nt: TGTGCCAGCAGCCCCACCTTGGATATAGCGGGGTGGAGAGGAGATACGCAGTATTTT; cdr3_aa: CASSPTLDIAGWRGDTQYF
clone_size: -; d_call: -; v_call: TRBV27; j_call: TRBJ2-4; cdr3_nt: TGTGCCAGCAGTTGGGTTCCTCTAGCCAAAAACATTCAGTACTTC; cdr3_aa: CASSWVPLAKNIQYF
clone_size: few; d_call: TRBD1; v_call: TRBV6-2/TRBV6-3; j_call: TRBJ2-4; cdr3_nt: TGTGCCAGCAGTCCTGGGACAGGGGGCGGCAAAAACATTCAGTACTTC; cdr3_aa: CASSPGTGGGKNIQYF
clone_size: many; d_call: -; v_call: TRBV28; j_call: TRBJ2-5; cdr3_nt: TGTGCCAGCAGCCGCCCCGAGAACCAAGAGACCCAGTACTTC; cdr3_aa: CASSRPENQETQYF
clone_size: -; d_call: -; v_call: TRBV10-1; j_call: TRBJ2-5; cdr3_nt: TGCGCCAGCAGTGAGACTTGGGGGGGCCCAGAGACCCAGTACTTC; cdr3_aa: CASSETWGGPETQYF
clone_size: -; d_call: TRBD1; v_call: TRBV6-1; j_call: TRBJ2-1; cdr3_nt: TGTGCCACCGTGGACAGGCCCTTTAATGAGCAGTTCTTC; cdr3_aa: CATVDRPFNEQFF
clone_size: few; d_call: TRBD1; v_call: TRBV27; j_call: TRBJ1-6; cdr3_nt: TGTGCCAGCAGGGGGACAGCTAATTCACCCCTCCACTTT; cdr3_aa: CASRGTANSPLHF
clone_size: many; d_call: -; v_call: TRBV7-6; j_call: TRBJ2-5; cdr3_nt: TGTGCCAGCAGCTTACTCAGAAAGGGCCCGCAAGAGACCCAGTACTTC; cdr3_aa: CASSLLRKGPQETQYF
clone_size: many; d_call: TRBD2; v_call: TRBV7-2; j_call: TRBJ2-1; cdr3_nt: TGTGCCAGCAGCCCTGGACTAGCGGGGGGCGGTGAGCAGTTTTTC; cdr3_aa: CASSPGLAGGGEQFF
clone_size: -; d_call: -; v_call: TRBV5-6; j_call: TRBJ2-5; cdr3_nt: TGTGCCAGCAGCTTGGGTTCGACAGGGACCCAGTACTTC; cdr3_aa: CASSLGSTGTQYF
clone_size: few; d_call: -; v_call: TRBV7-7; j_call: TRBJ2-1; cdr3_nt: TGTGCTAGCACTTTGAGGTGGGGCGAGAGTGAGCAGTTCTTC; cdr3_aa: CASTLRWGESEQFF
clone_size: -; d_call: TRBD2; v_call: TRBV4-1; j_call: TRBJ2-5; cdr3_nt: TGCGCCAGCAGCCAAGAGGCTAGCGGGGGGGGGACCCAGTACTTC; cdr3_aa: CASSQEASGGGTQYF
clone_size: many; d_call: -; v_call: TRBV5-1; j_call: TRBJ2-2; cdr3_nt: TGCGCCAGCAGCAACGGAAACAGGGCCGGGGAGCTGTTTTTT; cdr3_aa: CASSNGNRAGELFF
clone_size: -; d_call: -; v_call: TRBV3-1; j_call: TRBJ2-7; cdr3_nt: TGTGCCAGCAGCGAGGGACCTTACGAGCAGTACTTC; cdr3_aa: CASSEGPYEQYF
clone_size: -; d_call: TRBD1; v_call: TRBV7-2; j_call: TRBJ1-2; cdr3_nt: TGTGCCAGCAGCGCGAACAGGGGTACTCGTGGCTACACCTTC; cdr3_aa: CASSANRGTRGYTF
clone_size: few; d_call: TRBD2; v_call: TRBV6-2/TRBV6-3; j_call: TRBJ2-7; cdr3_nt: TGTGCCAGCAGCTCCCCAGGACTAGCGGGGCTGTACGAGCAGTACTTC; cdr3_aa: CASSSPGLAGLYEQYF
clone_size: few; d_call: TRBD2; v_call: TRBV27; j_call: TRBJ2-1; cdr3_nt: TGTGCCAGCAGTTTATCACAAAACCAAGCGGGGGGATTAAATGAGCAGTTCTTC; cdr3_aa: CASSLSQNQAGGLNEQFF
clone_size: -; d_call: -; v_call: TRBV5-1; j_call: TRBJ2-5; cdr3_nt: TGCGCCAGCAGCGCAGGGACGCCTCTGGAGACCCAGTACTTC; cdr3_aa: CASSAGTPLETQYF
clone_size: -; d_call: -; v_call: TRBV28; j_call: TRBJ2-2; cdr3_nt: TGTGCCAGCAGTGATACAGGGTTCGGGGAGCTGTTTTTT; cdr3_aa: CASSDTGFGELFF
clone_size: -; d_call: TRBD2; v_call: TRBV7-9; j_call: TRBJ2-1; cdr3_nt: TGTGCCAGCAGCTCAGCATGGGGCGGGGGCTCCTACAATGAGCAGTTCTTC; cdr3_aa: CASSSAWGGGSYNEQFF
clone_size: few; d_call: -; v_call: TRBV4-3; j_call: TRBJ1-5; cdr3_nt: TGCGCCAGCAGCCAAGTGGAAAGGGGGCCCCAGCATTTT; cdr3_aa: CASSQVERGPQHF
clone_size: -; d_call: -; v_call: TRBV3-1; j_call: TRBJ2-5; cdr3_nt: TGTGCCAGCAGCCAAGAAATGGACCAAGAGCCCCAGTACTTC; cdr3_aa: CASSQEMDQEPQYF
clone_size: -; d_call: TRBD1; v_call: TRBV5-4; j_call: TRBJ1-1; cdr3_nt: TGTGCCAGCAGCCCTCAGACAGGGGCCGGGACTGAAGCTTTCTTT; cdr3_aa: CASSPQTGAGTEAFF
clone_size: -; d_call: TRBD1; v_call: TRBV12-3/TRBV12-4; j_call: TRBJ1-3; cdr3_nt: TGTGCCAGCAGTTTACGGACAGGGCCTGGAAACACCATATATTTT; cdr3_aa: CASSLRTGPGNTIYF
clone_size: few; d_call: -; v_call: TRBV9; j_call: TRBJ2-3; cdr3_nt: TGTGCCAGCAGCGGTTTGAGCGCCTCGGGGGATACGCAGTATTTT; cdr3_aa: CASSGLSASGDTQYF
clone_size: few; d_call: -; v_call: TRBV7-8; j_call: TRBJ2-2; cdr3_nt: TGTGCCAGCAGCCGAAAAAGAGACAGTTACGGGGAGCTGTTTTTT; cdr3_aa: CASSRKRDSYGELFF
clone_size: few; d_call: TRBD2; v_call: TRBV24-1; j_call: TRBJ2-3; cdr3_nt: TGTGCCACCAGTGATTCACGGGGGGGCGGAGATACGCAGTATTTT; cdr3_aa: CATSDSRGGGDTQYF
clone_size: many; d_call: -; v_call: TRBV4-3; j_call: TRBJ2-3; cdr3_nt: TGCGCCAGCAGCCAAGACGGGATAGATACGCAGTATTTT; cdr3_aa: CASSQDGIDTQYF
clone_size: many; d_call: -; v_call: TRBV12-3/TRBV12-4; j_call: TRBJ2-1; cdr3_nt: TGTGCCAGCAGTACCCGAAGCAATGAGCAGTTCTTC; cdr3_aa: CASSTRSNEQFF
clone_size: -; d_call: -; v_call: TRBV5-5; j_call: TRBJ1-3; cdr3_nt: TGTGCCAGCAGCTTGGAGATTGGGGGCCTCTCTGGAAACACCATATATTTT; cdr3_aa: CASSLEIGGLSGNTIYF
clone_size: few; d_call: TRBD2; v_call: TRBV5-1; j_call: TRBJ2-3; cdr3_nt: TGCGCCAGCAGCTTCCTTCGGACTAGCGGGGAGTCCAGGGATACGCAGTATTTT; cdr3_aa: CASSFLRTSGESRDTQYF
clone_size: many; d_call: -; v_call: TRBV12-3/TRBV12-4; j_call: TRBJ2-1; cdr3_nt: TGTGCCAGCAGTTTGTTCGGCCGACTCCACGACAATGAGCAGTTCTTC; cdr3_aa: CASSLFGRLHDNEQFF
clone_size: -; d_call: -; v_call: TRBV10-2; j_call: TRBJ2-6; cdr3_nt: TGCGCCAGCAGAAGACTGGGGCAGATTGACTCTGGGGCCAACGTCCTGACTTTC; cdr3_aa: CASRRLGQIDSGANVLTF
clone_size: many; d_call: -; v_call: TRBV20-1; j_call: TRBJ1-1; cdr3_nt: TGCAGTGCTAGAGATCAGATTGAAGCTTTCTTT; cdr3_aa: CSARDQIEAFF
clone_size: -; d_call: TRBD1; v_call: TRBV5-6; j_call: TRBJ1-2; cdr3_nt: TGTGCCAGCAGCTTCTGGACAGGGTATTATGGCTACACCTTC; cdr3_aa: CASSFWTGYYGYTF
clone_size: few; d_call: -; v_call: TRBV5-6; j_call: TRBJ2-5; cdr3_nt: TGTGCCAGCAGCTCTTTATCCCACAGGGGAGGGGGCCAAGAGACCCAGTACTTC; cdr3_aa: CASSSLSHRGGGQETQYF
clone_size: few; d_call: TRBD2; v_call: TRBV3-1; j_call: TRBJ2-1; cdr3_nt: TGTGCCAGCAGCCAGGGATCCGGGGGGGCCTACAATGAGCAGTTCTTC; cdr3_aa: CASSQGSGGAYNEQFF
clone_size: -; d_call: -; v_call: TRBV6-2/TRBV6-3; j_call: TRBJ2-2; cdr3_nt: TGTGCCAGCAGTTCGGTTGGAAACACCGGGGAGCTGTTTTTT; cdr3_aa: CASSSVGNTGELFF
clone_size: many; d_call: -; v_call: TRBV20-1; j_call: TRBJ1-6; cdr3_nt: TGCAGTTCCCAGAGCTCCTATAATTCACCCCTCCACTTT; cdr3_aa: CSSQSSYNSPLHF
clone_size: many; d_call: TRBD1; v_call: TRBV5-1; j_call: TRBJ2-5; cdr3_nt: TGCGCCAGCAGCGTGGGACAGTCCGAAGAGACCCAGTACTTC; cdr3_aa: CASSVGQSEETQYF
clone_size: -; d_call: -; v_call: TRBV7-2; j_call: TRBJ1-1; cdr3_nt: TGTGCCAGCAGCCCCGGGGTAGGGATGAACACTGAAGCTTTCTTT; cdr3_aa: CASSPGVGMNTEAFF
clone_size: few; d_call: -; v_call: TRBV3-1; j_call: TRBJ1-1; cdr3_nt: TGTGCCAGCAGCCAAGATTACCGCGACAGGGCTTTCTTT; cdr3_aa: CASSQDYRDRAFF
clone_size: -; d_call: -; v_call: TRBV7-8; j_call: TRBJ1-5; cdr3_nt: TGTGCCAGCAGCTCCCGTGGGGGTCAGCCCCAGCATTTT; cdr3_aa: CASSSRGGQPQHF
clone_size: -; d_call: TRBD1; v_call: TRBV6-1; j_call: TRBJ1-4; cdr3_nt: TGTGCCAGCAGTCCTCGTAGCAGGGGGGACGAAAAACTGTTTTTT; cdr3_aa: CASSPRSRGDEKLFF
clone_size: -; d_call: TRBD2; v_call: TRBV29-1; j_call: TRBJ2-3; cdr3_nt: TGCAGCAGCTCCGGGACTAGCCTATCCTCATACACAGATACGCAGTATTTT; cdr3_aa: CSSSGTSLSSYTDTQYF
clone_size: -; d_call: -; v_call: TRBV5-1; j_call: TRBJ2-7; cdr3_nt: TGCGCCAGCAGCTCCGGGACGGATTACGAGCAGTACTTC; cdr3_aa: CASSSGTDYEQYF
clone_size: -; d_call: -; v_call: TRBV7-2; j_call: TRBJ2-5; cdr3_nt: TGTGCCAGCAGCGCCAAAAACTACCAAGAGACCCAGTACTTC; cdr3_aa: CASSAKNYQETQYF
clone_size: -; d_call: -; v_call: TRBV7-9; j_call: TRBJ2-7; cdr3_nt: TGTGCCAGCAGCTCAGCCGGGACTTTGCCCTACGAGCAGTACTTC; cdr3_aa: CASSSAGTLPYEQYF
clone_size: -; d_call: -; v_call: TRBV7-9; j_call: TRBJ2-3; cdr3_nt: TGTGCCAGCAGCTTCCTCACAGATACGCAGTATTTT; cdr3_aa: CASSFLTDTQYF
clone_size: few; d_call: -; v_call: TRBV7-2; j_call: TRBJ2-7; cdr3_nt: TGTGCCAGCAGCGAGGCGGCCGAGCAGTACTTC; cdr3_aa: CASSEAAEQYF
clone_size: few; d_call: -; v_call: TRBV5-1; j_call: TRBJ1-2; cdr3_nt: TGCGCCAGCAGCGATAACGAAGGCTACACCTTC; cdr3_aa: CASSDNEGYTF
clone_size: -; d_call: TRBD2; v_call: TRBV6-2/TRBV6-3; j_call: TRBJ2-7; cdr3_nt: TGTGCCAGCAGTTACGGGAGGGGAGAGCAGTACTTC; cdr3_aa: CASSYGRGEQYF